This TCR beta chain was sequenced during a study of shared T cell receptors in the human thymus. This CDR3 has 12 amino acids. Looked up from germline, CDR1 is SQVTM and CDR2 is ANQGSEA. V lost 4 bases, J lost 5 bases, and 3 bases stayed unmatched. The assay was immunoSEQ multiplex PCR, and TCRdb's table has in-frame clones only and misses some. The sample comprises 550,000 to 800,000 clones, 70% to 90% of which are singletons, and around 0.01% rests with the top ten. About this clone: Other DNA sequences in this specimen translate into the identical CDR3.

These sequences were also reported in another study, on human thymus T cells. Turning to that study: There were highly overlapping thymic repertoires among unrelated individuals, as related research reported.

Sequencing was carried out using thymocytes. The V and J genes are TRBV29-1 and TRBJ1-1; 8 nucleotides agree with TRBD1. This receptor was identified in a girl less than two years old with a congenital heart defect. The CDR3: CSVGQGNTEAFF. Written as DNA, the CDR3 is TGCAGCGTTGGACAGGGGAATACTGAAGCTTTCTTT.